This passage covers 5 T cell receptor beta chains from one sample sequenced in a study of cytomegalovirus exposure and HLA in healthy donors. 13 Jbeta primers and 60 Vbeta primers were used for the PCR. Profiled with immunoSEQ multiplex PCR; TCRdb holds only in-frame clones, not every one. Here the sample spans some 190,000 clones, about 82% being singletons. The sample comprised PBMCs. These receptors originate from a man aged 18 to 35 in good health and CMV-seronegative.

The rearrangement uses TRBV5-1 and TRBJ2-7, with TRBD1 as a possible D gene (5 bases). Germline assignment: CDR1 SGHRS and CDR2 YFSETQ. This CDR3 comprises 14 residues. V gave up 1 base and J gave up 0 bases, with 8 bases separating them. DNA of the CDR3: TGCGCCAGCAGCTTGACAGGCGCCTCCTACGAGCAGTACTTC. This codes for CASSLTGASYEQYF. The complete variable domain, with remaining parts taken from reference TRBV5-1 and TRBJ2-7, reads KAGVTQTPRYLIKTRGQQVTLSCSPISGHRSVSWYQQTPGQGLQFLFEYFSETQRNKGNFPGRFSGRQFSNSRSEMNVSTLELGDSALYLCASSLTGASYEQYFGPGTRLTVT.

The chain joins TRBV27 to TRBJ2-2, with D maybe TRBD2 (6 bases). CDR1 and CDR2 (germline): MNHEY, SMNVEV (reference sequence). Trimming pared 0 bases from V and 4 bases from J, leaving 12 bases between. The CDR3 is 16 residues long. CDR3 sequence (DNA): TGTGCCAGCAGTTTATCGGGGCGGGGTACCACCGGGGAGCTGTTTTTT. Translation: CASSLSGRGTTGELFF.

This clone was observed a few times. The chain carries TRBV28 and TRBJ2-7, with 7 bases identical to TRBD1. The V gene's germline CDR1 is MDHEN and CDR2 SYDVKM. J gave up 6 bases and V 3 bases, and 11 bases lay outside the gene matches. The length of the CDR3 is 15 residues. The CDR3 loop reads CASSLQTGVRGEQYF. CDR3 nucleotides: TGTGCCAGCAGTTTGCAAACAGGGGTGAGGGGCGAGCAGTACTTC.

The chain joins TRBV13 to TRBJ2-7, with 11 bases fitting TRBD2. The V gene's germline CDR1 is PRHDT and CDR2 FYEKMQ (reference sequence). This CDR3 contains 14 residues. The V gene end was trimmed by 5 bases and the J gene end by 4 bases; junction bases not matched to a gene: 4. The CDR3 loop is CASSRGTSGYEQYF. The CDR3 DNA sequence: TGTGCCAGCAGCCGTGGGACTAGCGGATACGAGCAGTACTTC.

The chain joins TRBV7-9 to TRBJ1-1, with TRBD1 as a possible D gene (6 bases). V was shortened by 6 bases and J by 2 bases, with 19 bases between the two germline ends. This CDR3 is 16 amino acids long. Germline CDR1 and CDR2: SEHNR and FQNEAQ (reference sequence). CDR3 region: CASSSRQVSSNTEAFF. Written as DNA, the CDR3 is TGTGCCAGCAGTTCAAGACAGGTATCTTCTAACACTGAAGCTTTCTTT.